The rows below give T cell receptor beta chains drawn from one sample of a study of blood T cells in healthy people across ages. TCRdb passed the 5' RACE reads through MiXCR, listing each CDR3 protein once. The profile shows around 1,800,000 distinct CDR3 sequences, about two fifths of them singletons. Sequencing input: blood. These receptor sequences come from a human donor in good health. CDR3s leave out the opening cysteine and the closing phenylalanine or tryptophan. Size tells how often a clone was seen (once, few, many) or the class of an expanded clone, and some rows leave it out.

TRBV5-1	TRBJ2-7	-	ASSSTGTLGEQY
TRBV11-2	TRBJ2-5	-	ARSPLEGLGETQY
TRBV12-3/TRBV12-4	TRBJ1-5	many	ASSRTGGYQPQH
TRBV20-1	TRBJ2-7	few	SATGTSGYEQY
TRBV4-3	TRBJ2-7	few	ASSQDWRTGTGVSYEQY
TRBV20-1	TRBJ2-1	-	SAHRQGSSYNEQF
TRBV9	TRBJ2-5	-	ASSTAPDRGRGETQY
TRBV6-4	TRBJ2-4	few	ASSGEWGGDIQY
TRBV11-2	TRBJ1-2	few	ASSNGGYT
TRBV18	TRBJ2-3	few	ASSPSSRATDTQY
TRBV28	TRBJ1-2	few	ASSFRLVSTGGGYT
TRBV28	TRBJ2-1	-	ASNTGTEYNEQF
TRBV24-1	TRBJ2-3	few	ATRTGDSLTDTQY